This T cell receptor beta chain was retrieved from a study of T cell repertoires in cytomegalovirus infection. This clonotype has a handful of counts. Its antigen is not known. Germline V gives CDR1 LGHNA, CDR2 YNFKEQ. The CDR3 runs to 14 residues. Trimming removed 4 bases from V and 3 bases from J, with 12 bases in between. TCRdb redid the calling of the reads with MiXCR, one entry per CDR3 protein. The top ten hold around 11% of the sample, which has 700,000 to 950,000 distinct CDR3 sequences, approximately 29% seen once. The gene calls are TRBV4-2 and TRBJ2-5; D uncertain. This sequence originates from a human donor in good health (CMV status not recorded). Some clones in this sample may be carry-over from other donors' samples. Sequenced material: cultured CD8+ T cells from PBMCs, taken from culture after CMV antigen stimulation. The CDR3 region is CASSLQGAEETQYF. CDR3 sequence (DNA): TGTGCCAGCAGCCTACAAGGCGCGGAAGAGACCCAGTACTTC.